What follows are 5 T cell receptor beta chains derived from one specimen sequenced in a study of vaccination and CD4 T cells after COVID-19. No cognate antigen is known for these TCRs. The treatment: approximately nine-day PBMC culture with coronavirus spike peptide pools or control peptides (ViraFEST assay). Sequenced with the Oncomine TCR Beta short-read assay was DNA taken from cultured CD4+ T cells. Using its own MiXCR run on the PCR reads, TCRdb lists one record per CDR3 protein. Of 20,000 to 25,000 distinct CDR3 sequences listed, 43% are singletons. The sequencing input was CD4+ T cells from blood, cultured in vitro. The receptors were sampled from a human donor who had recovered from COVID-19.

V is TRBV24-1 and J is TRBJ2-5; D might be TRBD2 (6 bases). CDR1 and CDR2 from the germline V gene are KGHDR and SFDVKD. V lost 3 bases, J lost 5 bases, and 12 bases lay in between. CDR3 size: 14 residues. CDR3 bases: TGTGCCACCAGTGATCCCACGGGGGTGGAGACCCAGTACTTC. Protein sequence: CATSDPTGVETQYF.

The chain employs TRBV6-4 and TRBJ2-3; D gene unclear. CDR1 and CDR2 (germline): MRHNA, SNTAGT. Trimming shortened V by 6 bases and J by 2 bases, and 12 bases separated the two germline ends. The length of the CDR3 is 14 residues. This chain's CDR3 is CASSPVVVTDTQYF. The CDR3 DNA reads as TGTGCCAGCAGCCCTGTGGTAGTCACAGATACGCAGTATTTT.

V usage is TRBV6-1 and J usage is TRBJ1-2; D unclear. Germline CDR1 is MNHNS and CDR2 is SASEGT. Trimming took 4 bases from V and 7 from J, leaving 7 bases between them. The CDR3 has 11 residues. Here the CDR3 reads CASSGNIGYTF. The CDR3 DNA follows: TGTGCCAGCAGTGGAAACATTGGCTACACCTTC.

The chain carries TRBV5-1 and TRBJ1-1; D unclear. In germline, CDR1 is SGHRS, CDR2 YFSETQ. There are 11 residues in the CDR3. The CDR3 DNA follows: TGCGCGGAACTGGCGAACACTGAAGCTTTCTTT. Translation: CAELANTEAFF.

This rearrangement joins TRBV4-1 to TRBJ2-3; no definite D call. Looked up from germline, CDR1 is MGHRA and CDR2 is YSYEKL. V lost 0 bases and J 3 bases, leaving 13 bases between the germline ends. The CDR3 totals 16 residues. CDR3 coding DNA: TGCGCCAGCAGCCAAGAAAGGTCAGTGGCAACAGATACGCAGTATTTT. This sequence encodes CASSQERSVATDTQYF.